Presented here are 18 T cell receptor beta chains from one specimen sequenced in a study of OX40 agonist ivuxolimab in advanced cancers. Receptors were amplified or captured by the immunoSEQ multiplex PCR assay. Not all clones reach the TCRdb copy of this immuneACCESS table, which keeps in-frame sequences only. Checked studies attribute under half of the gap to unresolved V genes and leave the rest unexplained. This sample lists about 91,000 clones; 70% to 90% were detected once. The ten largest make up roughly 4% of the sample. This specimen consisted of CD4+ or CD8+ T cells sorted from blood, obtained in a trial of the OX40 agonist ivuxolimab. All receptors derive from an adult with an advanced solid tumor such as melanoma, head and neck, liver or kidney cancer.

The chain uses TRBV30 and TRBJ2-7; 13 bases are a match to TRBD2. CDR3 length: 18 amino acids. V shed 2 bases and J 0 bases; nucleotides not matched to a gene: 10. Germline assignment: CDR1 GTSNPN and CDR2 SVGIG (reference sequence). Here the CDR3 reads CAWSRRTSGSELSYEQYV. DNA for the CDR3: TGTGCCTGGAGTCGCCGGACTAGCGGGAGTGAACTCTCCTACGAGCAGTACGTC.

The chain joins TRBV5-6 to TRBJ1-2, with TRBD1 as a possible D gene (6 bases). Between the trimmed V and J ends, which lost 4 bases and 12 bases, there was a span of 25 bases. Germline lookup yields CDR1 SGHDT and CDR2 YYEEEE. CDR3 length: 15 amino acids. CDR3 in amino acids: CASSPDAGAQGRNTF. The CDR3 coding sequence is TGTGCCAGCAGCCCGGACGCGGGGGCCCAGGGTCGCAACACCTTC. Looking up the rest from reference TRBV5-6 and TRBJ1-2 gives the full variable domain: DAGVTQSPTHLIKTRGQQVTLRCSPKSGHDTVSWYQQALGQGPQFIFQYYEEEERQRGNFPDRFSGHQFPNYSSELNVNALLLGDSALYLCASSPDAGAQGRNTFGSGTRLTVV.

The chain uses TRBV7-9 and TRBJ2-1, with a possible D match to TRBD2 (7 bases). The V gene lost 1 base and the J gene lost 9 bases, with 10 bases spanning the gap. Germline V gene sequence: CDR1 SEHNR, CDR2 FQNEAQ (reference sequence). CDR3 size: 13 residues. CDR3 DNA: TGTGCCAGCAGCTTAGGGGCGGGGGCTGAGCAGTTCTTC. Translation gives CASSLGAGAEQFF. Using reference TRBV7-9 and TRBJ2-1 for the parts outside the CDR3, the full variable domain is DTGVSQNPRHKITKRGQNVTFRCDPISEHNRLYWYRQTLGQGPEFLTYFQNEAQLEKSRLLSDRFSAERPKGSFSTLEIQRTEQGDSAMYLCASSLGAGAEQFFGPGTRLTVL.

This chain uses TRBV5-4 with TRBJ2-7; D is possibly TRBD1 (5 bases). The CDR3 runs 13 residues. Germline lookup yields CDR1 SGHNT and CDR2 YYREEE (reference sequence). Trimming left V 1 base short and J 7 bases short, with 12 bases between. CDR3 loop: CASSLTGSDEQYF. DNA of the CDR3: TGTGCCAGCAGCTTGACAGGTTCTGATGAGCAGTACTTC.

This chain connects TRBV6-5 to TRBJ2-3; 7 positions match TRBD2. This CDR3 has 12 residues. The ends lost 6 bases at V and 6 bases at J; junction bases unmatched: 3. In germline, CDR1 is MNHEY, CDR2 SVGAGI. Written as DNA, the CDR3 is TGTGCCAGCAGGGGAGGGCCGGATACGCAGTATTTT. Protein sequence: CASRGGPDTQYF.

The gene calls are TRBV5-4 and TRBJ2-5; D call uncertain. Germline loops: CDR1 SGHNT, CDR2 YYREEE (reference sequence). The ends were cut back, 0 bases at V and 2 bases at J, with 5 bases in the middle. The CDR3 sequence is 13 residues long. The CDR3 DNA reads TGTGCCAGCAGCTTGGGCAGACAAGAGACCCAGTACTTC. Amino acid sequence: CASSLGRQETQYF.

This rearrangement joins TRBV30 to TRBJ2-2; TRBD2 agrees at 11 bases. Trimming took 2 bases from V and 7 from J; bases not matched to a gene: 9. The CDR3 contains 16 residues. Germline lookup yields CDR1 GTSNPN and CDR2 SVGIG (reference sequence). In DNA form, the CDR3 reads TGTGCCTGGAGTCTGGCACTAGCGGGAGTTATCGGGGAGCTGTTTTTT. Its protein product is CAWSLALAGVIGELFF.

The chain combines TRBV29-1 with TRBJ2-1; possibly TRBD1 or TRBD2 for D (5 bases each). Trimming took 3 bases from V and 7 from J, leaving 13 bases between them. The length of the CDR3 is 13 residues. Per germline, CDR1 SQVTM and CDR2 ANQGSEA. The CDR3 sequence is CSVDGSGANEQFF. The CDR3, as DNA: TGCAGCGTTGATGGGTCCGGGGCGAATGAGCAGTTCTTC.

This chain links TRBV7-2 with TRBJ2-3; D possibly corresponds to TRBD2 (5 bases). V dropped 4 bases and J dropped 6 bases, with 14 bases sitting between them. This CDR3 has 14 amino acids. Germline V CDR1 and CDR2: SGHTA, FQGNSA. CDR3 protein: CASSWTLGADTQYF. The CDR3 bases are TGTGCCAGCAGCTGGACTCTAGGTGCGGATACGCAGTATTTT.

V usage is TRBV5-6 and J usage is TRBJ1-1; 7 nucleotides match TRBD1. The length of the CDR3 is 16 residues. Germline assignment: CDR1 SGHDT and CDR2 YYEEEE. Trimming cost V 3 bases and J 10 bases; bases outside gene matches: 18. CDR3 coding DNA: TGTGCCAGCAGCTCTAGATCCCGACAGGGCGTCTCCCGAGCTTTCTTT. Encoded protein: CASSSRSRQGVSRAFF.

The DNA for the CDR3 is TGTGCCAGCAGCCCGCACTCTCAGGCTTCAAACTACGAGCAGTACTTC. This encodes CASSPHSQASNYEQYF. V gene TRBV7-8 combines with J gene TRBJ2-7; D is uncertain. CDR1 SGHVS and CDR2 FQNEAQ come from the germline V gene. V shed 5 bases and J shed 3 bases, with 20 bases lying between them. The CDR3 covers 16 residues.

V usage is TRBV7-2 and J usage is TRBJ1-2, with D perhaps TRBD1 (5 bases). This CDR3 is built from 13 residues. V dropped 5 bases and J dropped 6 bases, with 13 bases sitting between them. Germline-derived CDR1 and CDR2 are SGHTA and FQGNSA. This CDR3 is CASSLVSGDGYTF. Here the CDR3 DNA reads TGTGCCAGCAGCCTAGTGTCGGGGGATGGCTACACCTTC.

The chain recombines TRBV7-9 with TRBJ2-3; D is undetermined. Germline V gene sequence: CDR1 SEHNR, CDR2 FQNEAQ (reference sequence). The CDR3 spans 14 residues. Trimming pared 1 base from V and 6 bases from J, leaving 11 bases between. The CDR3 DNA reads as TGTGCCAGCAGCTTAGTGAATGATCTGGATACGCAGTATTTT. Translating gives CASSLVNDLDTQYF.

The V and J genes are TRBV10-2 and TRBJ2-7; D is uncertain. V shed 5 bases and J shed 0 bases, with 5 bases lying between them. Germline V CDR1 and CDR2: WSHSY, SAAADI. CDR3 length: 12 amino acids. The CDR3 is CASSHGSYEQYV. In DNA, the CDR3 is TGCGCCAGCAGTCACGGCTCCTACGAGCAGTACGTC.

The J gene is TRBJ1-1, the V gene TRBV28; D gene uncertain. V lost 5 bases, J lost 0 bases, and 4 bases lay in between. Germline assignment: CDR1 MDHEN and CDR2 SYDVKM. This CDR3 region has 12 residues. The CDR3 spells CASSMLNTEAFF. The CDR3 DNA sequence: TGTGCCAGCAGTATGCTGAACACTGAAGCTTTCTTT.

V is TRBV19 and J is TRBJ2-4; 9 positions agree with TRBD1. The CDR3 sequence is 16 residues long. CDR1 and CDR2 from the germline V gene are LNHDA and SQIVND (reference sequence). J was trimmed by 0 bases and V by 5 bases; bases with no gene match: 5. CDR3 residues: CASSPRDRVAKNIQYF. The CDR3 bases are TGTGCCAGTAGTCCACGGGACAGGGTAGCCAAAAACATTCAGTACTTC.

The chain recombines TRBV7-2 with TRBJ1-3; TRBD1 might be the D (5 bases). CDR1 and CDR2 (germline): SGHTA, FQGNSA. CDR3 length: 16 amino acids. With 0 bases removed from V and 4 bases from J, the gap between germline ends came to 13 bases. The CDR3 bases are TGTGCCAGCAGCTTAGCCGCCAGGGCTAACGGAAACACCATATATTTT. Its translation: CASSLAARANGNTIYF.

V usage is TRBV28 and J usage is TRBJ2-6; 8 nucleotides align to TRBD1. The V gene end was trimmed by 5 bases and the J gene end by 0 bases; junction bases not matched to a gene: 0. Germline values: CDR1 MDHEN, CDR2 SYDVKM. The CDR3 spans 15 residues. CDR3 bases: TGTGCCAGCAGTACAGGGGGCTCTGGGGCCAACGTCCTGACTTTC. It is translated as CASSTGGSGANVLTF.